The 13 T cell receptor beta chains below all came from one sample that was sequenced in a study of shared clonotypes between healthy human individuals. TCRdb's table, derived via immunoSEQ multiplex PCR, lists solely in-frame clones and lacks some. The repertoire has about 680,000 clones, 73% of them found once; the top ten carry roughly 2%. The sample taken for sequencing was memory CD4+ T cells sorted from blood. This sample's subset: CD45RA-negative fraction. The receptors originated from a woman under 40 in good health.

This clone was picked up one time. V and J are TRBV27 and TRBJ2-2; tentative D call: TRBD2 (6 bases). The ends were cut back, 2 bases at V and 4 bases at J, with 23 bases in the middle. Germline V gives CDR1 MNHEY, CDR2 SMNVEV (reference sequence). The CDR3 length is 19 residues. In DNA form, the CDR3 reads TGTGCCAGCAGTTTAGAGCCCAAGGAGGGGTGGCAGACCACCGGGGAGCTGTTTTTT. This codes for CASSLEPKEGWQTTGELFF.

This rearrangement joins TRBV5-8 to TRBJ2-1; D may be TRBD1 or TRBD2 (5 bases each). The CDR3 is 15 amino acids. V lost 1 base, J lost 1 base, and 9 bases lay in between. Germline V gene data show CDR1 as SGHTS and CDR2 as YDEGEE. The chain's CDR3 is CASSLWGSSYNEQFF. The CDR3, as DNA: TGTGCCAGCAGCTTGTGGGGGTCTTCCTACAATGAGCAGTTCTTC.

This clone was picked up a small number of times. This chain uses TRBV5-4 with TRBJ2-7; 13 nucleotides agree with TRBD2. The trim removed 4 bases at V and 1 base at J, leaving 2 bases unmatched. The CDR3 has 15 residues. Germline V gene sequence: CDR1 SGHNT, CDR2 YYREEE (reference sequence). CDR3 sequence (DNA): TGTGCCAGCAGCCAGGGACTAGCGGGATCCTACGAGCAGTACTTC. Protein product: CASSQGLAGSYEQYF.

The V gene is TRBV19, the J gene TRBJ1-1; D not certain. Germline V gene lookup returns CDR1 LNHDA and CDR2 SQIVND (reference sequence). The CDR3 covers 14 residues. Trimming pared 3 bases from V and 1 base from J, leaving 9 bases between. CDR3 sequence: CASSIGQQNTEAFF. The CDR3 nucleotides read TGTGCCAGTAGTATTGGGCAGCAGAACACTGAAGCTTTCTTT.

J is TRBJ2-1 and V is TRBV7-9; 9 nucleotides agree with TRBD1. The V gene's germline CDR1 is SEHNR and CDR2 FQNEAQ (reference sequence). CDR3 length: 16 amino acids. The junction had 5 bases not matched to a gene; V was cut back by 1 base and J by 4 bases. CDR3 residues: CASSLGRDREYNEQFF. The CDR3 DNA reads as TGTGCCAGCAGCTTAGGCCGGGACAGGGAATACAATGAGCAGTTCTTC.

This clone was seen a few times. V and J are TRBV28 and TRBJ2-1, with D perhaps assigned TRBD1 or TRBD2 (5 bases each). CDR1 and CDR2 from the germline V gene are MDHEN and SYDVKM. The length of the CDR3 is 15 residues. V was shortened by 2 bases and J by 6 bases, with 14 bases between the two germline ends. Here the CDR3 DNA reads TGTGCCAGCAGTTTAGCAGGGAGAATCACCAATGAGCAGTTCTTC. Amino acids: CASSLAGRITNEQFF.

V is TRBV11-2 and J is TRBJ2-1; D remains unclear. Trimming cost V 3 bases and J 2 bases, with 8 bases left between them. CDR3 length: 14 amino acids. CDR1 and CDR2 from the germline V gene are SGHAT and FQNNGV. This CDR3 is CASSFQQTYNEQFF. The CDR3 DNA is TGTGCCAGCAGCTTTCAGCAAACCTACAATGAGCAGTTCTTC.

This clone was observed a single time. The DNA for the CDR3 is TGTGCCAGCAGTTTTGCAGGCGGATATAGCAATCAGCCCCAGCATTTT. Translated, it gives CASSFAGGYSNQPQHF. The rearrangement joins TRBV28 to TRBJ1-5; D gene ambiguous. The V and J ends lost 3 bases and 0 bases respectively, with 12 bases between them. Germline V lookup: CDR1 MDHEN, CDR2 SYDVKM. This CDR3 comprises 16 residues. Together with reference TRBV28 and TRBJ1-5, the CDR3 gives the full variable domain: DVKVTQSSRYLVKRTGEKVFLECVQDMDHENMFWYRQDPGLGLRLIYFSYDVKMKEKGDIPEGYSVSREKKERFSLILESASTNQTSMYLCASSFAGGYSNQPQHFGDGTRLSIL.

The chain carries TRBV10-2 and TRBJ1-6; tentative D call: TRBD1 (5 bases). CDR3 length: 12 amino acids. Germline values: CDR1 WSHSY, CDR2 SAAADI. Trimming shortened V by 7 bases and J by 7 bases, and 8 bases separated the two germline ends. The CDR3 region has the DNA TGCGCCAGCACACCAGGGAATTCACCCCTCCACTTT. It translates to CASTPGNSPLHF.

This clone is a singleton in its sample. The rearrangement joins TRBV7-2 to TRBJ2-7; D not resolved. The CDR3 loop spans 14 amino acids. The V gene lost 4 bases and the J gene lost 5 bases, with 15 bases spanning the gap. Germline V gene lookup returns CDR1 SGHTA and CDR2 FQGNSA. The DNA for the CDR3 is TGTGCCAGCAGCTCGAGACGTGGTGCGGACGAGCAGTACTTC. This encodes CASSSRRGADEQYF.

This clone was detected only once. V gene TRBV6-5 combines with J gene TRBJ1-5; D unclear. V was shortened by 7 bases and J by 7 bases, with 20 bases between the two germline ends. The CDR3 runs to 15 residues. The germline V gene has CDR1 MNHEY and CDR2 SVGAGI. CDR3 in DNA: TGTGCCAGCACCTTCTCCAAAACTTCGGGACAGCCCCAGCATTTT. As protein: CASTFSKTSGQPQHF.

This chain joins TRBV10-3 and TRBJ2-1; D gene ambiguous. Trimming removed 8 bases at V and 6 bases at J, with 2 bases between. The CDR3 length is 9 residues. Germline CDR1 reads ENHRY; CDR2 reads SYGVKD. The CDR3 is CAIGNEQFF. In DNA, the CDR3 is TGTGCCATCGGCAATGAGCAGTTCTTC.

The CDR3 DNA follows: TGTGCCAGCAGCTTAGAGTTTGGAATAGCGGGAGTTCAGGAGCAGTTCTTC. It translates to CASSLEFGIAGVQEQFF. The chain employs TRBV7-6 and TRBJ2-1; 9 bases line up with TRBD2. CDR1 is SGHVS, CDR2 FNYEAQ, per germline. The CDR3 has 17 amino acids. V was pared by 1 base and J by 10 bases, with 14 bases of the junction left unmatched.